One and the same sample provided the 29 T cell receptor beta chains below, sequenced in a study of blood T cell repertoires in COVID-19 (dated by TCRdb to the early 2020s). Library prep was done by the immunoSEQ multiplex PCR assay. Sourced from immuneACCESS, this table was stored by TCRdb with only in-frame sequences that have V and J called. A share of the clones is absent; for the studies checked, an unresolved V gene accounts for under half, and the remainder has no known explanation. Present in this sample are some 180,000 clones, around nine tenths of which were seen just once. Together, the top ten hold 5.5% to 7% of the sample. The sample comprised peripheral blood. These receptors were taken from a man aged 40-49 years with active or convalescent COVID-19.

The chain uses TRBV5-1 and TRBJ2-1, with 11 bases matching TRBD1. Trimming at V came to 4 bases and at J to 9 bases, leaving 15 bases not matched to a gene. This CDR3 is 17 amino acids long. From germline, CDR1 is SGHRS and CDR2 YFSETQ. The chain's CDR3 is CASSLLVGTGGGGEQFF. CDR3 DNA sequence: TGCGCCAGCAGCCTGCTCGTCGGGACAGGGGGAGGAGGTGAGCAGTTCTTC. Drawing the rest from reference TRBV5-1 and TRBJ2-1, the complete variable domain is KAGVTQTPRYLIKTRGQQVTLSCSPISGHRSVSWYQQTPGQGLQFLFEYFSETQRNKGNFPGRFSGRQFSNSRSEMNVSTLELGDSALYLCASSLLVGTGGGGEQFFGPGTRLTVL.

This chain links TRBV7-2 with TRBJ2-3, with D perhaps matching TRBD2 (5 bases). The V and J ends lost 3 bases and 7 bases respectively, with 14 bases between them. Germline CDR1 SGHTA, CDR2 FQGNSA. The CDR3 is 14 amino acids. The CDR3 DNA is TGTGCCAGCAGCTTGGGTAACACGGGGAATACGCAGTATTTT. Amino acid sequence: CASSLGNTGNTQYF.

With regard to this clone: This may stem from a read error, because a much larger clone lies one nucleotide away. The chain joins TRBV11-3 to TRBJ2-7, with 9 positions matching TRBD1. After removal of 5 bases from V and 1 base from J, the junction contained 0 bases not matched to a gene. In germline, CDR1 is SGHNT, CDR2 YENEEA. The CDR3 is 13 amino acids. CDR3 sequence: CASSDRGSYEQYF. As DNA, the CDR3 is TGTGCCAGCAGCGACAGGGGGTCCTACGAGCAGTACTTC.

V gene TRBV25-1 combines with J gene TRBJ2-5, with a tentative D call TRBD1 (5 bases). In germline, CDR1 is MGHDK, CDR2 SYGVNS. The CDR3 loop spans 13 amino acids. The V end was cut by 2 bases, the J end by 3 bases, with 7 bases between. The CDR3 region has the DNA TGTGCCAGCAGTGAAGGGGCTGAAGAGACCCAGTACTTC. As protein: CASSEGAEETQYF.

The CDR3 DNA follows: TGTGCCAGCAGTGAACTCGGCGCAGGGGGCACTGAAGCTTTCTTT. Residues: CASSELGAGGTEAFF. The genes are TRBV2 and TRBJ1-1; 7 nucleotides align to TRBD1. Trimming removed 2 bases from V and 4 bases from J; junction bases left unmatched: 7. The V gene's germline CDR1 is SNHLY and CDR2 FYNNEI. The CDR3 is 15 residues long.

This sequence joins TRBV2 and TRBJ2-7; 11 bases agree with TRBD1. This CDR3 comprises 15 residues. After removal of 5 bases from V and 3 bases from J, the junction contained 6 bases not matched to a gene. Germline assignment: CDR1 SNHLY and CDR2 FYNNEI. The CDR3 DNA reads as TGTGCCAGCAGTCCAGGACAGGGGGCAAGCTACGAGCAGTACTTC. Amino acid sequence: CASSPGQGASYEQYF.

V usage is TRBV3-1 (or the pseudogene TRBV3-2) and J usage is TRBJ1-4; 7 bases map to TRBD1. Germline values: CDR1 LGHDT, CDR2 YNNKEL (reference sequence). V lost 1 base, J lost 8 bases, and 10 bases stayed unmatched. The CDR3 contains 16 residues. The DNA for the CDR3 is TGTGCCAGCAGCCAAGGCCGAGGGGGCTTTAGGGAAAAACTGTTTTTT. The encoded protein is CASSQGRGGFREKLFF.

A few counts support this clone. The rearrangement uses TRBV9 and TRBJ2-1; 8 bases match TRBD2. CDR1 and CDR2 (germline): SGDLS, YYNGEE. V was pared by 4 bases and J by 3 bases, with 6 bases of the junction left unmatched. The CDR3 contains 15 residues. CDR3 loop: CASSPFSGGYNEQFF. CDR3 nucleotide sequence: TGTGCCAGCAGCCCCTTCAGCGGGGGCTACAATGAGCAGTTCTTC.

V usage is TRBV19 and J usage is TRBJ1-2; the match to TRBD1 covers 7 bases. The germline V gene encodes CDR1 LNHDA and CDR2 SQIVND (reference sequence). V trimming: 8 bases; J trimming: 7 bases; junction bases outside the gene matches: 10. CDR3 length: 13 amino acids. The CDR3 is CASRLRGGVGYTF. CDR3 DNA: TGTGCCAGTCGCCTTCGAGGGGGCGTTGGCTACACCTTC. The variable domain in full, completed from reference TRBV19 and TRBJ1-2, reads DGGITQSPKYLFRKEGQNVTLSCEQNLNHDAMYWYRQDPGQGLRLIYYSQIVNDFQKGDIAEGYSVSREKKESFPLTVTSAQKNPTAFYLCASRLRGGVGYTFGSGTRLTVV.

The chain is built from TRBV2 and TRBJ1-2, with 10 bases aligning to TRBD1. Germline V gene lookup returns CDR1 SNHLY and CDR2 FYNNEI. Losses at the gene ends were 1 base for V and 8 bases for J; bases not matched to a gene: 1. The CDR3 has 13 residues. The CDR3 region is CASSEGQGAGYTF. The CDR3 nucleotides read TGTGCCAGCAGTGAAGGACAGGGGGCGGGCTACACCTTC.

V gene TRBV2 combines with J gene TRBJ2-6, with a tentative D call TRBD1 (5 bases). From germline, CDR1 is SNHLY and CDR2 FYNNEI. Trimming took off 4 bases at V and 4 bases at J, with 29 bases between the two ends. This CDR3 comprises 21 residues. The CDR3 DNA is TGTGCCAGCAGTGTGGGGTGGCGATCAGGGAAGGTTGGCATGGGGGCCAACGTCCTGACTTTC. As protein: CASSVGWRSGKVGMGANVLTF.

Notes on this clone: The sample carries other DNA sequences with the same CDR3. The gene calls are TRBV19 and TRBJ1-4; no definite D call. Germline V CDR1 and CDR2: LNHDA, SQIVND (reference sequence). CDR3 length: 15 residues. V was clipped by 3 bases and J by 0 bases, with 8 bases between them. CDR3 protein: CASSIGGATNEKLFF. The CDR3 DNA sequence: TGTGCCAGTAGTATCGGCGGAGCAACTAATGAAAAACTGTTTTTT.

The chain has TRBV6-5 and TRBJ2-5; D is perhaps TRBD1 (5 bases). V was cut by 6 bases and J by 2 bases, with 16 bases left in between. The CDR3 has 15 residues. CDR1 is MNHEY, CDR2 SVGAGI, per germline. The DNA of the CDR3 is TGTGCCAGCAGGGGGTTACAGGATAGACAAGAGACCCAGTACTTC. Encoded protein: CASRGLQDRQETQYF.

The chain has TRBV7-2 and TRBJ2-2; the match to TRBD1 covers 11 bases. Trimming at V came to 4 bases and at J to 4 bases, leaving 2 bases not matched to a gene. The CDR3 is made up of 15 amino acids. CDR1 SGHTA and CDR2 FQGNSA come from the germline V gene. In nucleotides, the CDR3 is TGTGCCAGCAGCTCAGGGACAGGGGGCACCGGGGAGCTGTTTTTT. Translated, it gives CASSSGTGGTGELFF.

J is TRBJ1-6 and V is TRBV7-2, with a weak D call TRBD1 (5 bases). Germline CDR1 is SGHTA and CDR2 is FQGNSA. Trimming took off 0 bases at V and 6 bases at J, with 9 bases between the two ends. This CDR3 is built from 15 residues. CDR3 sequence reads: CASSLAGLVNSPLHF. The CDR3 bases are TGTGCCAGCAGCTTAGCGGGACTTGTTAATTCACCCCTCCACTTT.

This clone was recorded once. This rearrangement joins TRBV5-1 to TRBJ2-3; D remains ambiguous. This CDR3 comprises 13 residues. The V and J ends lost 0 bases and 2 bases respectively, with 4 bases between them. The germline V gene has CDR1 SGHRS and CDR2 YFSETQ. The CDR3 protein is CASSLGHTDTQYF. The CDR3 nucleotides are TGCGCCAGCAGCTTGGGACACACAGATACGCAGTATTTT.

In this sample, this clone turned up once. The chain employs TRBV19 and TRBJ2-2; 8 positions agree with TRBD1. With 7 bases clipped from V and 7 bases from J, the junction kept 23 bases outside the gene matches. From germline, CDR1 is LNHDA and CDR2 SQIVND (reference sequence). There are 19 residues in the CDR3. CDR3 nucleotide sequence: TGTGCCAGTACCAAGGGTCCCGCTACCACGGACAGGGATGGCGGGGAGCTGTTTTTT. It is translated as CASTKGPATTDRDGGELFF.

This clone has a single count. V usage is TRBV6-2 or TRBV6-3 and J usage is TRBJ2-4, with D maybe TRBD1 (6 bases). Trimming removed 5 bases at V and 0 bases at J, with 11 bases between. The length of the CDR3 is 15 residues. CDR1 is MNHEY and CDR2 is SVGEGT in the germline V gene. The CDR3 bases are TGTGCCAGCAGTCGGGGACAAAGAGCCAAAAACATTCAGTACTTC. Translated, it gives CASSRGQRAKNIQYF.

This rearrangement joins TRBV30 to TRBJ2-3, with D perhaps TRBD2 (6 bases). V was shortened by 0 bases and J by 6 bases, with 7 bases between the two germline ends. The V gene's germline CDR1 is GTSNPN and CDR2 SVGIG (reference sequence). The CDR3 contains 12 residues. The CDR3 is CAWSVGGDTQYF. CDR3 bases: TGTGCCTGGAGTGTTGGGGGGGATACGCAGTATTTT. Full variable domain (rest looked up from reference TRBV30 and TRBJ2-3): SQTIHQWPATLVQPVGSPLSLECTVEGTSNPNLYWYRQAAGRGLQLLFYSVGIGQISSEVPQNLSASRPQDRQFILSSKKLLLSDSGFYLCAWSVGGDTQYFGPGTRLTVL.

To note about this clone: Other nucleotide sequences from this sample produce the same CDR3. The gene calls are TRBV9 and TRBJ2-3; 11 bases align to TRBD2. Germline trimming cut 0 bases from V and 3 bases from J; bases unmatched to any gene: 3. This CDR3 contains 16 residues. The germline V gene has CDR1 SGDLS and CDR2 YYNGEE. DNA for the CDR3: TGTGCCAGCAGCGTAGATAGCGGGAGGGTAACAGATACGCAGTATTTT. This gives the protein CASSVDSGRVTDTQYF.

A few counts support this clone. J is TRBJ1-5 and V is TRBV19; the D is unclear. The CDR3 is 15 residues long. V shed 5 bases and J shed 2 bases, with 13 bases lying between them. The germline gives CDR1 LNHDA, CDR2 SQIVND (reference sequence). The CDR3 loop reads CASSARTDRNQPQHF. The CDR3 region has the DNA TGTGCCAGTAGTGCCCGTACTGATCGCAATCAGCCCCAGCATTTT.

This chain links TRBV3-1 (or the pseudogene TRBV3-2) with TRBJ2-3, with 7 bases matching TRBD2. CDR1 and CDR2 (germline): LGHDT, YNNKEL (reference sequence). With 1 base clipped from V and 1 base from J, the junction kept 20 bases outside the gene matches. This CDR3 is 21 amino acids long. In DNA form, the CDR3 reads TGTGCCAGCAGCCAAGCCTTCCCGAGAACCGGGACTACGTCTCGCACAGATACGCAGTATTTT. Protein product: CASSQAFPRTGTTSRTDTQYF.

This clone was recorded a few times. V usage is TRBV5-1 and J usage is TRBJ1-1; a possible D gene is TRBD1 (5 bases). CDR1 and CDR2 from the germline V gene are SGHRS and YFSETQ. The V gene lost 5 bases and the J gene lost 0 bases, with 11 bases spanning the gap. The CDR3 spans 14 residues. The CDR3 here is CASRGQGLNTEAFF. In DNA, the CDR3 is TGCGCCAGCAGAGGGCAGGGCTTGAACACTGAAGCTTTCTTT.

The chain has TRBV20-1 and TRBJ2-7; 11 nucleotides align to TRBD2. The CDR3 has 14 amino acids. Looked up from germline, CDR1 is DFQATT and CDR2 is SNEGSKA (reference sequence). The V segment lost 3 bases and the J segment 7 bases; nucleotides outside the gene matches: 8. CDR3: CSASPLAGGGEQYF. In DNA, the CDR3 is TGCAGTGCTAGTCCCCTAGCGGGAGGCGGAGAGCAGTACTTC.

J is TRBJ1-3 and V is TRBV5-1; maybe TRBD1 (6 bases). Germline CDR1 SGHRS, CDR2 YFSETQ. V lost 3 bases and J 4 bases, leaving 11 bases between the germline ends. This CDR3 comprises 14 residues. The CDR3 nucleotides are TGCGCCAGCAGCTGGGACATTTCCGGAAACACCATATATTTT. It yields the protein CASSWDISGNTIYF.

The genes are TRBV12-3 or TRBV12-4 and TRBJ1-2, with 7 bases aligning to TRBD1. V was clipped by 5 bases and J by 8 bases; unmatched bases: 8. This CDR3 spans 13 amino acids. The CDR3 sequence: CASSRRGRGGYTF. The CDR3, as DNA: TGTGCCAGCAGTCGAAGGGGGCGCGGGGGCTACACCTTC.

The chain couples TRBV12-3 or TRBV12-4 to TRBJ2-7; D is perhaps TRBD2 (5 bases). Trimming removed 0 bases from V and 2 bases from J, with 5 bases in between. This CDR3 has 13 amino acids. The CDR3 reads CASSLARAYEQYF. Here the CDR3 DNA reads TGTGCCAGCAGTTTAGCGAGGGCCTACGAGCAGTACTTC.

This chain joins TRBV2 and TRBJ2-1; 9 bases fit TRBD1. CDR1 is SNHLY, CDR2 FYNNEI, per germline. The ends lost 8 bases at V and 4 bases at J; junction bases unmatched: 6. There are 14 residues in the CDR3. This chain's CDR3 is CASSSGTGYNEQFF. The CDR3 nucleotides read TGTGCCAGCTCTAGTGGGACAGGGTACAATGAGCAGTTCTTC.

The count of this clone is one. The chain uses TRBV7-3 and TRBJ1-1; 7 bases are a match to TRBD1. The CDR3 consists of 15 residues. After removal of 6 bases from V and 0 bases from J, the junction contained 7 bases not matched to a gene. CDR1 SGHTA and CDR2 FQGTGA come from the germline V gene. The CDR3 coding sequence is TGTGCCAGCAGGAATCGGGGACAGCTGAACACTGAAGCTTTCTTT. Amino acid sequence: CASRNRGQLNTEAFF.